This TCR beta chain was documented in a study of cytomegalovirus exposure and HLA in healthy donors. Study results and caveats: Per a prior analysis, the majority of TCR beta V segments were productive roughly 87% or roughly 30% of the time.

Healthy bone marrow donors formed the donor group. PCR was performed using 60 Vbeta and 13 Jbeta primers. Here immunoSEQ multiplex PCR was the method, and the copy in TCRdb shows in-frame clones only, minus some. The table shows approximately 110,000 clones, with about 13% occurring only once. This clone was counted between two and nine times. What it binds is not known. The clonotype comes from a man aged 40-55 years in good health and CMV-seropositive. Sequenced: PBMCs.

CDR3 in amino acids: CASRHREERETQYF. The CDR3 nucleotides are TGTGCCAGCAGGCATCGAGAGGAGCGAGAGACCCAGTACTTC. The chain links TRBV6-6 to TRBJ2-5; D ambiguous. The CDR3 is 14 amino acids. CDR1 MNHNY and CDR2 SVGAGI come from the germline V gene (reference sequence). The V and J ends lost 6 bases and 4 bases respectively, with 15 bases between them.